This T cell receptor (beta chain) was sequenced for a study of radiotherapy plus CTLA-4 blockade in lung cancer. Background on the study: Among patients, over 15% showed objective responses, and approximately 30% had disease control.

General study results and limits: The best predictor of response was reported to be early blood T cell clone dynamics, with interferon-beta. Radiotherapy plus ipilimumab was followed by expansion in blood of tumor-derived TCR clones.

A word on this clone: Antigen specificity is unknown.

Focal radiation plus CTLA-4 blockade with ipilimumab was administered to patients who had chemo-refractory metastatic non-small-cell lung cancer. The data were produced by immunoSEQ multiplex PCR, yet TCRdb's version contains in-frame clones alone and is incomplete. The sample consists of about 29,000 clones, 70% to 90% of them appearing once. The CDR3 is made up of 16 amino acids. With 3 bases clipped from V and 3 bases from J, the junction kept 9 bases outside the gene matches. Germline CDR1 reads SGHTA; CDR2 reads FQGTGA. The V gene is TRBV7-3, the J gene TRBJ2-3; 7 positions match TRBD1. The TCR was taken from a human donor with non-small cell lung cancer that progressed on radiotherapy plus ipilimumab. The sample in question was peripheral blood, obtained from a patient treated with radiotherapy plus ipilimumab. This CDR3 reads CASSLTGQLGTDTQYF. CDR3 bases: TGTGCCAGCAGCTTGACGGGACAGCTGGGGACAGATACGCAGTATTTT.